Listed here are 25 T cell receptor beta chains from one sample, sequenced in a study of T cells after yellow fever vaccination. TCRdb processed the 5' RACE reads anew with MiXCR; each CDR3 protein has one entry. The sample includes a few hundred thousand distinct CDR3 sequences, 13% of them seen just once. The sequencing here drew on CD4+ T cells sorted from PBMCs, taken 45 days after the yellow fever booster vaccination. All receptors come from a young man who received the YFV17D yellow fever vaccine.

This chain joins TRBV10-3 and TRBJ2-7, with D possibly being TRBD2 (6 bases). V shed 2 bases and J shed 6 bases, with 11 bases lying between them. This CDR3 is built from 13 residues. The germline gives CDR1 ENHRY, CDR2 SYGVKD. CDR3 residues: CAISEREFTEQYF. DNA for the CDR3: TGTGCCATCAGTGAGCGGGAGTTCACCGAGCAGTACTTC.

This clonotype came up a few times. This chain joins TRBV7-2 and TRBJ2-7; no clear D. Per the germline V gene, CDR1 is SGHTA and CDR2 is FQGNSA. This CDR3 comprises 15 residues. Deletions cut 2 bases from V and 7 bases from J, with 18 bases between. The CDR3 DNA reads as TGTGCCAGCAGCTTACTAACCAGTGTCGTGGGGGAGCAGTACTTC. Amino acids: CASSLLTSVVGEQYF. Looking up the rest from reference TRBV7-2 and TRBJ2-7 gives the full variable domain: GAGVSQSPSNKVTEKGKDVELRCDPISGHTALYWYRQSLGQGLEFLIYFQGNSAPDKSGLPSDRFSAERTGGSVSTLTIQRTQQEDSAVYLCASSLLTSVVGEQYFGPGTRLTVT.

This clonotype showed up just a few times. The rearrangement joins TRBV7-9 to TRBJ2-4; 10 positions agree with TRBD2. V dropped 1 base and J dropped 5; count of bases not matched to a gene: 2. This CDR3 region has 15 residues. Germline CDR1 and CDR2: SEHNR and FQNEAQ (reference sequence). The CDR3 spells CASSLDLAGENIQYF. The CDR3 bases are TGTGCCAGCAGCTTAGACCTAGCGGGAGAAAACATTCAGTACTTC.

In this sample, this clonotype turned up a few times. The CDR3 protein is CSARVAQNPYEQYF. The CDR3 DNA sequence: TGCAGTGCTAGAGTAGCCCAAAACCCCTACGAGCAGTACTTC. This chain joins TRBV20-1 and TRBJ2-7; D gene ambiguous. Germline V CDR1 and CDR2: DFQATT, SNEGSKA (reference sequence). The CDR3 spans 14 residues. The V and J ends lost 1 base and 2 bases respectively, with 12 bases between them.

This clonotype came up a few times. CDR3 DNA: TGCAGCGCTTCTCGGCAGGGCTTCGAGCAGTTCTTC. Encoded protein: CSASRQGFEQFF. V usage is TRBV29-1 and J usage is TRBJ2-1; tentatively, D is TRBD1 (5 bases). This CDR3 is built from 12 residues. Germline V gives CDR1 SQVTM, CDR2 ANQGSEA. Trimming took 7 bases from V and 10 from J, leaving 17 bases between them.

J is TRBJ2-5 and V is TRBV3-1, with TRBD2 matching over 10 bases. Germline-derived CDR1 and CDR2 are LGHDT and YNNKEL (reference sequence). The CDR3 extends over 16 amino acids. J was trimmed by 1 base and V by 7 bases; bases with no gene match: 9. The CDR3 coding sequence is TGTGCCAGCACCCCGCGACTAGCGGGCTCCCAAGAGACCCAGTACTTC. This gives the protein CASTPRLAGSQETQYF.

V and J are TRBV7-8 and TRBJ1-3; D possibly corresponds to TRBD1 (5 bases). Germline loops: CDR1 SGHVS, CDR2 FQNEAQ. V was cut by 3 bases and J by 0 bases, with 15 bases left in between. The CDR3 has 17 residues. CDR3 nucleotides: TGTGCCAGCAGCTTTGGGTCTACGGGGGTCTCTGGAAACACCATATATTTT. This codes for CASSFGSTGVSGNTIYF.

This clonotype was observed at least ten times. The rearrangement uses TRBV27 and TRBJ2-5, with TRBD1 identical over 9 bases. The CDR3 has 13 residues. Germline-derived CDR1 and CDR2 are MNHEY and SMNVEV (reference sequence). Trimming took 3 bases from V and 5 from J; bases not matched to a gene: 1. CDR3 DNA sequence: TGTGCCAGCAGTTTGGGGACAGGGGAGACCCAGTACTTC. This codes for CASSLGTGETQYF.

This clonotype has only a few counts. The CDR3 DNA sequence: TGTGCCAGCAGCTTAGCAGCTAGCGGGGGAGAGACCCAGTACTTC. It specifies CASSLAASGGETQYF. This chain uses TRBV7-9 with TRBJ2-5, with TRBD2 matching 10 bases. J was trimmed by 4 bases and V by 0 bases; bases with no gene match: 2. This CDR3 region has 15 residues. The germline V gene has CDR1 SEHNR and CDR2 FQNEAQ (reference sequence).

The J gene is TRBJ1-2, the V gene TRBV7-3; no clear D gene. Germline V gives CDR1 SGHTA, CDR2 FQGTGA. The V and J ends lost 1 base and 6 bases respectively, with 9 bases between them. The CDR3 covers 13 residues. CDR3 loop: CASSLNVRDGYTF. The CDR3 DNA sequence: TGTGCCAGCAGCTTAAATGTCCGGGATGGCTACACCTTC.

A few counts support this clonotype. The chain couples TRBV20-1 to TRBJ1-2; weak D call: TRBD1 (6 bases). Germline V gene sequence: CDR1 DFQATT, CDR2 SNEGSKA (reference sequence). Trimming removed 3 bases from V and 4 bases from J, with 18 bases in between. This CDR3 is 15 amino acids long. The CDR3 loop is CSARKTTGLSYGYTF. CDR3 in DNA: TGCAGTGCTAGGAAGACAACAGGGTTATCCTATGGCTACACCTTC.

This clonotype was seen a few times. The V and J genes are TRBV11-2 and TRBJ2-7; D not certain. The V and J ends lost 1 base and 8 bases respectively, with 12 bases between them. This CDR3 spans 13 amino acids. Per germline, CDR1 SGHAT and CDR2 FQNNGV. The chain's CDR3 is CASSLVGLFQQYF. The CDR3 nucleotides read TGTGCCAGCAGCTTAGTCGGTCTTTTCCAGCAGTACTTC. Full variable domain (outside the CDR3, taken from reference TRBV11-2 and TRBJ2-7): EAGVAQSPRYKIIEKRQSVAFWCNPISGHATLYWYQQILGQGPKLLIQFQNNGVVDDSQLPKDRFSAERLKGVDSTLKIQPAKLEDSAVYLCASSLVGLFQQYFGPGTRLTVT.

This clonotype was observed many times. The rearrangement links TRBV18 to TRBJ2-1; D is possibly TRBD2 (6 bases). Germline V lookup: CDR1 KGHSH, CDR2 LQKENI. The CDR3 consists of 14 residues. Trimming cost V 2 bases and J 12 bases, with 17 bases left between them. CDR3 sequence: CASSPVLGTGTQFF. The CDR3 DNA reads TGTGCCAGCTCACCAGTATTGGGGACTGGAACGCAGTTCTTC.

The CDR3 sequence: CASSPKSGRSSYNEQFF. CDR3 nucleotide sequence: TGTGCCAGCAGCCCTAAGAGCGGGAGGAGCTCCTACAATGAGCAGTTCTTC. J is TRBJ2-1 and V is TRBV7-9; 9 nucleotides match TRBD2. CDR1 and CDR2 from the germline V gene are SEHNR and FQNEAQ (reference sequence). V dropped 5 bases and J dropped 0; count of bases not matched to a gene: 8. The CDR3 is made up of 17 amino acids. Supplemented by reference TRBV7-9 and TRBJ2-1, the full variable domain reads DTGVSQNPRHKITKRGQNVTFRCDPISEHNRLYWYRQTLGQGPEFLTYFQNEAQLEKSRLLSDRFSAERPKGSFSTLEIQRTEQGDSAMYLCASSPKSGRSSYNEQFFGPGTRLTVL.

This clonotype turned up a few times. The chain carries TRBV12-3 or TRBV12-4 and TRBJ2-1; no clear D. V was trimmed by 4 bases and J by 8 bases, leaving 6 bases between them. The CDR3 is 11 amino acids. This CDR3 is CASSSFHEQFF. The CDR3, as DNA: TGTGCCAGCAGTTCCTTTCATGAGCAGTTCTTC.

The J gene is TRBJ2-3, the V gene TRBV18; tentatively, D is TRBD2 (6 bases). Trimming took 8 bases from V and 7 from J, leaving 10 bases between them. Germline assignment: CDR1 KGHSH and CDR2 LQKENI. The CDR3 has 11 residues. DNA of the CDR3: TGTGCCAGCCCCGGGAGAAATACGCAGTATTTT. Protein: CASPGRNTQYF.

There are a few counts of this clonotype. The CDR3 loop is CASSLGGGVAGDYEQYF. For the CDR3, the DNA is TGTGCCAGCAGCTTAGGTGGGGGGGTAGCGGGAGACTACGAGCAGTACTTC. The chain joins TRBV7-9 to TRBJ2-7; TRBD2 aligns across 9 bases. V lost 1 base and J lost 3; bases outside the gene matches: 10. CDR1 is SEHNR, CDR2 FQNEAQ, per germline (reference sequence). The CDR3 spans 17 residues.

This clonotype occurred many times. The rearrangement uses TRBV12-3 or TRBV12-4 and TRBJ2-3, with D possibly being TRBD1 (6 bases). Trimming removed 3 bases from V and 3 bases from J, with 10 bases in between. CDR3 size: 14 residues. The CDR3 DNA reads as TGTGCCAGCAGTTTCTCGACAGGAACAGATACGCAGTATTTT. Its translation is CASSFSTGTDTQYF.

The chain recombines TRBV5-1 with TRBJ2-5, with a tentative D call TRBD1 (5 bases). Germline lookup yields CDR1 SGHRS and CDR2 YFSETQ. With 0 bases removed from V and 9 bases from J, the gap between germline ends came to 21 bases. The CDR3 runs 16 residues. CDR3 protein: CASSLDVSGARLSQYF. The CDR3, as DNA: TGCGCCAGCAGCTTGGACGTCTCTGGGGCACGGTTGTCCCAGTACTTC. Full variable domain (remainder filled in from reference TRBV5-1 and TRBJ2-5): KAGVTQTPRYLIKTRGQQVTLSCSPISGHRSVSWYQQTPGQGLQFLFEYFSETQRNKGNFPGRFSGRQFSNSRSEMNVSTLELGDSALYLCASSLDVSGARLSQYFGPGTRLLVL.

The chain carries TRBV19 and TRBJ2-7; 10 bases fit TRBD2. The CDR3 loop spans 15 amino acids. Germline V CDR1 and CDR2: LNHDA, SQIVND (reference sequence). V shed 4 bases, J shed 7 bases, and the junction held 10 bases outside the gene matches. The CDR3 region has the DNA TGTGCCAGTAGTAGCCTAGCGGGAGATCCTGGAGAGCAGTACTTC. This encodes CASSSLAGDPGEQYF. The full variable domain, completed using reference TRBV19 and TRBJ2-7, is DGGITQSPKYLFRKEGQNVTLSCEQNLNHDAMYWYRQDPGQGLRLIYYSQIVNDFQKGDIAEGYSVSREKKESFPLTVTSAQKNPTAFYLCASSSLAGDPGEQYFGPGTRLTVT.

This chain's CDR3 is CASIAGDWMDEKLFF. The CDR3 nucleotides read TGTGCCAGCATAGCGGGGGATTGGATGGACGAAAAACTGTTTTTT. This sequence joins TRBV25-1 and TRBJ1-4, with D possibly being TRBD1 (5 bases). Germline CDR1 MGHDK, CDR2 SYGVNS. Trimming left V 7 bases short and J 8 bases short, with 20 bases between. The CDR3 sequence is 15 residues long.

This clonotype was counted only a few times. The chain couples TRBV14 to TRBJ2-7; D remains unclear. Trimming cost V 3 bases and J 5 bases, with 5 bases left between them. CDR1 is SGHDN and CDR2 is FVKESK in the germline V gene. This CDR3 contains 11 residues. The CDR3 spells CASSQLNEQYF. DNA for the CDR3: TGTGCCAGCAGCCAGTTAAACGAGCAGTACTTC. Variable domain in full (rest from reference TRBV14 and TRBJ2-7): EAGVTQFPSHSVIEKGQTVTLRCDPISGHDNLYWYRRVMGKEIKFLLHFVKESKQDESGMPNNRFLAERTGGTYSTLKVQPAELEDSGVYFCASSQLNEQYFGPGTRLTVT.

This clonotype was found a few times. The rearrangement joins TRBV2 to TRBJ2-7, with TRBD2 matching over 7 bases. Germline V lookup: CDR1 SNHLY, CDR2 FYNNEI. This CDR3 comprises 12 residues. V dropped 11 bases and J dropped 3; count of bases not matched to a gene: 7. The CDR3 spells CAGGEGYYEQYF. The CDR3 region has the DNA TGTGCCGGGGGGGAGGGGTACTACGAGCAGTACTTC.

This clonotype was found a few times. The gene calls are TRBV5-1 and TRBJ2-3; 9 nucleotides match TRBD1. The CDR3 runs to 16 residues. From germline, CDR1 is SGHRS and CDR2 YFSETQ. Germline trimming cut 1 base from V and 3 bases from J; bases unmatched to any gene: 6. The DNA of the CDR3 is TGCGCCAGCAGCTTGACCCCGGGACAGGGAACAGATACGCAGTATTTT. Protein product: CASSLTPGQGTDTQYF.

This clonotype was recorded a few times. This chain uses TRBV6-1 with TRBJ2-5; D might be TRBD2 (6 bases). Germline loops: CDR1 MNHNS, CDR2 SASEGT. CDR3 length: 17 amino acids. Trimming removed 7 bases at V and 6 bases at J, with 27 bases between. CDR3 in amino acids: CASTPKRSGATGKTQYF. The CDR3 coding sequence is TGTGCCAGCACACCGAAACGGTCGGGAGCCACGGGGAAGACCCAGTACTTC.